The 29 T cell receptor beta chains presented below share a single source sample, sequenced in a study of T cells in Graves' hyperthyroidism and ophthalmopathy. Amplified TCR beta CDR3 regions derived from RNA transcripts. The HTBI set primed first-round TCR CDR3 RT-PCR. Via MiXCR, TCRdb re-called the multiplex PCR reads, giving one row per CDR3 protein. This sample has about 360,000 distinct CDR3 sequences, with around 16% found just once. Sequencing was done on a sample of blood. The origin of the receptors is a woman younger than 30 with Graves' hyperthyroidism that later progressed to Graves' ophthalmopathy.

In this sample, this clonotype turned up many times. The chain has TRBV18 and TRBJ1-1, with D possibly matching TRBD1 (5 bases). Germline V gene lookup returns CDR1 KGHSH and CDR2 LQKENI. This CDR3 contains 14 residues. Trimming pared 2 bases from V and 1 base from J, leaving 8 bases between. The CDR3 region has the DNA TGTGCCAGCTCACCAGGGACGGAGAACACTGAAGCTTTCTTT. Protein product: CASSPGTENTEAFF.

There are a few counts of this clonotype. V and J are TRBV6-2 or TRBV6-3 and TRBJ2-5; possible D gene TRBD2, 6 bases. Germline V gene lookup returns CDR1 MNHEY and CDR2 SVGEGT. Trimming took off 10 bases at V and 2 bases at J, with 11 bases between the two ends. The CDR3 is made up of 12 amino acids. The CDR3, as DNA: TGTGCCACCCAGCGGGCTCAAGAGACCCAGTACTTC. Its protein product is CATQRAQETQYF.

This clonotype was observed a few times. The chain carries TRBV4-2 and TRBJ2-5, with TRBD2 matching 14 bases. With V trimmed by 4 bases and J by 5 bases, 6 bases remained unmatched. This CDR3 is 16 amino acids long. Germline V gene lookup returns CDR1 LGHNA and CDR2 YNFKEQ. The CDR3 is CASSLGTSGRRETQYF. The CDR3 coding sequence is TGTGCCAGCAGCCTCGGGACTAGCGGGAGACGGGAGACCCAGTACTTC.

J is TRBJ2-3 and V is TRBV7-9, with D unclear. CDR1 and CDR2 (germline): SEHNR, FQNEAQ (reference sequence). Trimming removed 10 bases from V and 5 bases from J, with 10 bases in between. The CDR3 contains 11 residues. CDR3 DNA sequence: TGTGCCACCAAGGACGGAGATACGCAGTATTTT. This sequence encodes CATKDGDTQYF.

Concerning this clonotype: An end of the junction differs from the germline gene, which may be a read error. This sequence joins TRBV7-2 and TRBJ2-3; 12 positions agree with TRBD2. Germline V lookup: CDR1 SGHTA, CDR2 FQGNSA. The CDR3 covers 16 residues. The CDR3 coding sequence is TGTGTCAGCAGCTCCACTAGCGGGAGGCGCACAGATACGCAGTATTTT. Protein: CVSSSTSGRRTDTQYF. Full variable domain (remainder filled in from reference TRBV7-2 and TRBJ2-3): GAGVSQSPSNKVTEKGKDVELRCDPISGHTALYWYRQSLGQGLEFLIYFQGNSAPDKSGLPSDRFSAERTGGSVSTLTIQRTQQEDSAVYLCVSSSTSGRRTDTQYFGPGTRLTVL.

This clonotype has more than one count but fewer than ten. V is TRBV19 and J is TRBJ2-3; the match to TRBD1 covers 10 bases. Germline V CDR1 and CDR2: LNHDA, SQIVND (reference sequence). V dropped 5 bases and J dropped 8; count of bases not matched to a gene: 16. The CDR3 spans 17 residues. The CDR3 is CASSLDRGLAISSTQYF. The CDR3 bases are TGTGCCAGTAGTCTCGACAGGGGGCTGGCCATTTCTTCTACGCAGTATTTT.

This chain joins TRBV29-1 and TRBJ2-2; weak D call: TRBD1 (6 bases). The CDR3 runs to 13 residues. Trimming removed 2 bases at V and 7 bases at J, with 11 bases between. Germline lookup yields CDR1 SQVTM and CDR2 ANQGSEA. CDR3 DNA: TGCAGCGTTGAATTGGGGGACATCGGGGAGCTGTTTTTT. Its protein product is CSVELGDIGELFF.

At least ten counts were recorded for this clonotype. This CDR3 reads CASSADRDYGYTF. The CDR3 coding sequence is TGTGCCAGCAGTGCCGACAGGGACTATGGCTACACCTTC. This chain connects TRBV2 to TRBJ1-2; 7 bases line up with TRBD1. There are 13 residues in the CDR3. J was trimmed by 3 bases and V by 4 bases; bases with no gene match: 2. The germline gives CDR1 SNHLY, CDR2 FYNNEI.

This clonotype was found a few times. The chain recombines TRBV19 with TRBJ1-6; D call uncertain. Trimming cost V 3 bases and J 0 bases, with 9 bases left between them. The germline gives CDR1 LNHDA, CDR2 SQIVND (reference sequence). This CDR3 is built from 16 residues. CDR3 nucleotides: TGTGCCAGTAGTATCGGCGTGAGCTCCTATAATTCACCCCTCCACTTT. Encoded protein: CASSIGVSSYNSPLHF.

The chain carries TRBV6-1 and TRBJ1-5, with D unresolved. The germline CDR1 and CDR2 sequences are MNHNS and SASEGT. The CDR3 loop spans 15 amino acids. Trimming stripped 0 bases from V and 6 bases from J, with 12 bases between. DNA of the CDR3: TGTGCCAGCAGTGAAGCGCCGGATGAGAGTCAGCCCCAGCATTTT. Translated: CASSEAPDESQPQHF.

At least ten counts were recorded for this clonotype. Germline is not matched at one junction end, which may reflect a read error. The V call is TRBV28, the J call TRBJ2-1; the match to TRBD2 covers 8 bases. This CDR3 is 18 amino acids long. The germline CDR1 and CDR2 sequences are MDHEN and SYDVKM. CDR3 amino acids: CASSLDGTRPFSYNEQFF. The CDR3 nucleotides are TGCGCCAGCAGTTTGGATGGGACTAGGCCTTTCTCCTACAATGAGCAGTTCTTC.

The CDR3 coding sequence is TGTGCCAGCAGCTTGCTACGCCGGGACAGGGGTCAACTATCCTACAATGAGCAGTTCTTC. Amino acid sequence: CASSLLRRDRGQLSYNEQFF. The chain is built from TRBV7-9 and TRBJ2-1; 10 bases agree with TRBD1. The trim removed 3 bases at V and 1 base at J, leaving 15 bases unmatched. Germline CDR1 is SEHNR and CDR2 is FQNEAQ (reference sequence). This CDR3 is built from 20 residues.

This clonotype was found many times. The chain has TRBV27 and TRBJ2-3, with 8 positions matching TRBD2. The J segment lost 4 bases and the V segment lost 4 bases, leaving 4 bases of the junction unmatched. Germline-derived CDR1 and CDR2 are MNHEY and SMNVEV (reference sequence). The CDR3 contains 14 residues. The CDR3, as DNA: TGTGCCAGCAGTTGGGCCGGGAGGGCAGATACGCAGTATTTT. It translates to CASSWAGRADTQYF.

This rearrangement joins TRBV6-1 to TRBJ2-1; TRBD2 matches at 13 bases. From germline, CDR1 is MNHNS and CDR2 SASEGT. The CDR3 has 20 residues. V was clipped by 1 base and J by 9 bases; unmatched bases: 18. The CDR3 DNA reads as TGTGCCAGCAGTGAAGGGTTCTGGACTAGCGGGGGTATCCGTATCGGTGAGCAGTTCTTC. Protein: CASSEGFWTSGGIRIGEQFF.

This chain connects TRBV7-8 to TRBJ1-6; perhaps TRBD1 as D (6 bases). The germline CDR1 and CDR2 sequences are SGHVS and FQNEAQ. Trimming took 5 bases from V and 1 from J, leaving 21 bases between them. CDR3 size: 19 residues. CDR3 loop: CASSKGEQGIMSYNSPLHF. The DNA for the CDR3 is TGTGCCAGCAGCAAAGGGGAACAGGGTATAATGTCCTATAATTCACCCCTCCACTTT.

This clonotype was seen at least ten times. The chain carries TRBV20-1 and TRBJ2-3, with 9 positions matching TRBD2. The CDR3 has 16 residues. The germline V gene encodes CDR1 DFQATT and CDR2 SNEGSKA (reference sequence). V lost 0 bases to trimming and J lost 0 bases; unmatched junction nucleotides: 4. CDR3 sequence reads: CSARDLAGGSTDTQYF. Here the CDR3 DNA reads TGCAGTGCTAGAGATTTGGCGGGAGGGAGCACAGATACGCAGTATTTT.

This clonotype has a handful of counts. The rearrangement joins TRBV28 to TRBJ1-2; D gene ambiguous. CDR1 MDHEN and CDR2 SYDVKM come from the germline V gene. Trimming stripped 1 base from V and 8 bases from J, with 8 bases between. This CDR3 is built from 12 residues. The CDR3 DNA reads as TGTGCCAGCAGTTTATCCGAGAGGGGCTACACCTTC. The encoded protein is CASSLSERGYTF.

This chain uses TRBV27 with TRBJ2-1, with TRBD2 matching 8 bases. The CDR3 is made up of 14 amino acids. Losses at the gene ends were 7 bases for V and 12 bases for J; bases not matched to a gene: 14. Looked up from germline, CDR1 is MNHEY and CDR2 is SMNVEV (reference sequence). The chain's CDR3 is CASNQAGVGGWQFF. DNA of the CDR3: TGTGCCAGCAACCAAGCGGGAGTAGGAGGGTGGCAGTTCTTC.

This clonotype was detected many times. The rearrangement uses TRBV5-1 and TRBJ2-1; tentatively, D is TRBD2 (7 bases). Germline CDR1 reads SGHRS; CDR2 reads YFSETQ. This CDR3 has 16 residues. V was pared by 4 bases and J by 0 bases, with 14 bases between. The CDR3 spells CASSKGGQSSYNEQFF. CDR3 DNA sequence: TGCGCCAGCAGCAAGGGGGGGCAAAGCTCCTACAATGAGCAGTTCTTC.

This clonotype was found many times. The rearrangement links TRBV30 to TRBJ2-3; D not resolved. Germline V gene sequence: CDR1 GTSNPN, CDR2 SVGIG (reference sequence). V lost 1 base and J lost 2, with 10 bases in between. This CDR3 has 14 amino acids. The CDR3 DNA sequence: TGTGCCTGGAGTGAGATTATACCCACAGATACGCAGTATTTT. The encoded protein is CAWSEIIPTDTQYF.

This clonotype has at least ten counts. The chain couples TRBV12-3 or TRBV12-4 to TRBJ2-7, with D hard to call. Deletions cut 3 bases from V and 7 bases from J, with 10 bases between. There are 12 residues in the CDR3. The CDR3 DNA reads as TGTGCCAGCAGTTTCGAAGTTCGTGAGCAGTACTTC. Its translation is CASSFEVREQYF.

This clonotype occurred a few times. The chain has TRBV29-1 and TRBJ2-3; weak D call: TRBD1 (5 bases). V lost 3 bases, J lost 7 bases, and 11 bases lay in between. The CDR3 runs 12 residues. The germline V gene encodes CDR1 SQVTM and CDR2 ANQGSEA. The CDR3 sequence is CSVDRQSNTQYF. CDR3 coding DNA: TGCAGCGTTGACCGACAGAGTAATACGCAGTATTTT.

In this sample, this clonotype turned up a few times. V usage is TRBV19 and J usage is TRBJ1-2; tentatively, D is TRBD1 (5 bases). In germline, CDR1 is LNHDA, CDR2 SQIVND (reference sequence). The CDR3 contains 14 residues. Trimming left V 7 bases short and J 7 bases short, with 19 bases between. The CDR3 spells CASTPPSGRGGYTF. In nucleotides, the CDR3 is TGTGCCAGTACTCCCCCGTCGGGGCGGGGTGGCTACACCTTC.

This clonotype has at least ten counts. The chain uses TRBV12-3 or TRBV12-4 and TRBJ1-2, with a possible D match to TRBD1 (5 bases). The length of the CDR3 is 14 residues. V was shortened by 3 bases and J by 3 bases, with 11 bases between the two germline ends. The CDR3 DNA sequence: TGTGCCAGCAGTTTGGCAGGGTGGTACTATGGCTACACCTTC. Translation: CASSLAGWYYGYTF.

The sample holds many counts of this clonotype. V and J are TRBV7-2 and TRBJ2-1, with D perhaps matching TRBD1 or TRBD2 (5 bases each). V shed 5 bases and J shed 0 bases, with 14 bases lying between them. Per germline, CDR1 SGHTA and CDR2 FQGNSA. The CDR3 extends over 16 amino acids. Here the CDR3 DNA reads TGTGCCAGCAGCCCCCAGTGGGGGAACTCCTACAATGAGCAGTTCTTC. Amino acid sequence: CASSPQWGNSYNEQFF.

A few counts support this clonotype. This sequence joins TRBV28 and TRBJ2-3; unclear D gene. Looked up from germline, CDR1 is MDHEN and CDR2 is SYDVKM. This CDR3 region has 13 residues. Deletions cut 2 bases from V and 6 bases from J, with 9 bases between. CDR3 in DNA: TGTGCCAGCAGTTTAGGCTCAGCCGATACGCAGTATTTT. Encoded protein: CASSLGSADTQYF.

Many counts were recorded for this clonotype. Here the CDR3 DNA reads TGTGCCAGCAGCCTCGGAGGAGCAAGCGAGCAGTACTTC. Translating gives CASSLGGASEQYF. The V call is TRBV12-3 or TRBV12-4, the J call TRBJ2-7; possibly TRBD2 for D (5 bases). With 6 bases removed from V and 6 bases from J, the gap between germline ends came to 15 bases. The CDR3 covers 13 residues.

This clonotype was counted between two and nine times. J is TRBJ1-3 and V is TRBV30; perhaps TRBD1 as D (6 bases). Per the germline V gene, CDR1 is GTSNPN and CDR2 is SVGIG (reference sequence). The V gene lost 1 base and the J gene lost 4 bases, with 17 bases spanning the gap. This CDR3 spans 16 amino acids. CDR3: CAWSALDRFSGNTIYF. The CDR3 nucleotides read TGTGCCTGGAGTGCACTGGACAGATTTTCGGGAAACACCATATATTTT. The whole variable domain, filled in from reference TRBV30 and TRBJ1-3, reads SQTIHQWPATLVQPVGSPLSLECTVEGTSNPNLYWYRQAAGRGLQLLFYSVGIGQISSEVPQNLSASRPQDRQFILSSKKLLLSDSGFYLCAWSALDRFSGNTIYFGEGSWLTVV.

This rearrangement joins TRBV5-6 to TRBJ1-3; D is unclear. CDR1 is SGHDT, CDR2 YYEEEE, per germline. The CDR3 consists of 14 residues. Trimming stripped 0 bases from V and 2 bases from J, with 6 bases between. The CDR3: CASSLADTGNTIYF. The CDR3 DNA reads TGTGCCAGCAGCTTGGCCGACACTGGAAACACCATATATTTT.